These 22 T cell receptor beta chains originate from one sample sequenced in a study of PD-L1 blockade in urothelial cancer. Generated by immunoSEQ multiplex PCR, the TCRdb table keeps only in-frame clones and is missing some. Of about 110,000 clones detected, 75% to 95% appear once; the ten largest clones hold 3.5% to 4.5%. Time point reported: peripheral blood 6 weeks after treatment start. The sequencing here drew on PBMCs, taken around atezolizumab (anti-PD-L1) treatment. The receptors were sampled from a man in his 60s with urothelial cancer.

The chain joins TRBV19 to TRBJ2-5, with a weak D call TRBD2 (6 bases). CDR3 length: 14 amino acids. The V gene's germline CDR1 is LNHDA and CDR2 SQIVND (reference sequence). V lost 2 bases to trimming and J lost 3 bases, with 10 bases between them. The CDR3 loop reads CASSIPGRKETQYF. CDR3 coding DNA: TGTGCCAGTAGTATACCAGGGAGGAAAGAGACCCAGTACTTC.

The chain carries TRBV4-3 and TRBJ2-2, with D possibly being TRBD2 (6 bases). The CDR3 loop spans 18 amino acids. Per the germline V gene, CDR1 is LGHNA and CDR2 is YSLEER. Trimming cost V 3 bases and J 6 bases, with 23 bases left between them. This CDR3 reads CASSQNLLRLEGSGELFF. DNA of the CDR3: TGCGCCAGCAGCCAGAACCTCCTGAGACTGGAGGGGTCCGGGGAGCTGTTTTTT.

The rearrangement joins TRBV12-5 to TRBJ2-1; the match to TRBD1 covers 7 bases. The CDR3 extends over 17 amino acids. V dropped 1 base and J dropped 4; count of bases not matched to a gene: 10. Germline CDR1 LGHNT, CDR2 FRNRAP. CDR3 sequence: CASGLAAQDRTYNEQFF. For the CDR3, the DNA is TGTGCTAGTGGTTTGGCCGCACAGGACAGGACATACAATGAGCAGTTCTTC.

The chain couples TRBV5-8 to TRBJ2-1; 11 bases map to TRBD2. The junction had 8 bases not matched to a gene; V was cut back by 4 bases and J by 8 bases. This CDR3 spans 15 amino acids. Germline values: CDR1 SGHTS, CDR2 YDEGEE. CDR3 sequence (DNA): TGTGCCAGCAGCAGGAGACTAGCGGGAAATCATGAGCAGTTCTTC. It translates to CASSRRLAGNHEQFF.

The rearrangement links TRBV5-1 to TRBJ1-2, with 8 bases identical to TRBD1. CDR3 size: 16 residues. Germline V gives CDR1 SGHRS, CDR2 YFSETQ. V was clipped by 0 bases and J by 3 bases; unmatched bases: 7. CDR3 nucleotide sequence: TGCGCCAGCAGCTTGGCTATTCAGACAGGGGACTATGGCTACACCTTC. It codes for CASSLAIQTGDYGYTF. The full variable domain, in which reference TRBV5-1 and TRBJ1-2 provide the parts outside the CDR3, is KAGVTQTPRYLIKTRGQQVTLSCSPISGHRSVSWYQQTPGQGLQFLFEYFSETQRNKGNFPGRFSGRQFSNSRSEMNVSTLELGDSALYLCASSLAIQTGDYGYTFGSGTRLTVV.

The CDR3 is CASSGQVSGNTIYF. In DNA form, the CDR3 reads TGTGCCAGCAGCGGACAGGTCTCTGGAAACACCATATATTTT. V and J are TRBV9 and TRBJ1-3, with D tentatively TRBD1 (6 bases). V lost 3 bases to trimming and J lost 0 bases, with 7 bases between them. Germline V lookup: CDR1 SGDLS, CDR2 YYNGEE. This CDR3 region has 14 residues.

V usage is TRBV6-5 and J usage is TRBJ2-7; TRBD2 matches 10 bases. V trimming: 5 bases; J trimming: 6 bases; junction bases outside the gene matches: 10. This CDR3 has 15 residues. Germline-derived CDR1 and CDR2 are MNHEY and SVGAGI. The CDR3 region is CASSPGVAGGGEQYF. CDR3 sequence (DNA): TGTGCCAGCAGTCCGGGGGTAGCGGGAGGAGGCGAGCAGTACTTC.

The chain has TRBV6-1 and TRBJ1-3, with D perhaps matching TRBD1 (6 bases). Germline loops: CDR1 MNHNS, CDR2 SASEGT. The ends were cut back, 5 bases at V and 0 bases at J, with 11 bases in the middle. The CDR3 totals 15 residues. CDR3 sequence reads: CASSPRTASGNTIYF. CDR3 DNA: TGTGCCAGCAGTCCCCGGACAGCCTCTGGAAACACCATATATTTT.

The gene calls are TRBV9 and TRBJ2-1; 13 nucleotides match TRBD2. There are 16 residues in the CDR3. Germline CDR1 reads SGDLS; CDR2 reads YYNGEE. The ends lost 3 bases at V and 7 bases at J; junction bases unmatched: 7. The CDR3 loop reads CASSDGLAGDGNEQFF. Written as DNA, the CDR3 is TGTGCCAGCAGCGACGGACTAGCGGGAGACGGGAATGAGCAGTTCTTC.

V gene TRBV5-1 combines with J gene TRBJ1-1, with TRBD1 matching over 7 bases. V was pared by 0 bases and J by 3 bases, with 2 bases of the junction left unmatched. The CDR3 runs 14 residues. Germline V gene data show CDR1 as SGHRS and CDR2 as YFSETQ. In nucleotides, the CDR3 is TGCGCCAGCAGCTTGGCGACAGGGTACACTGAAGCTTTCTTT. Amino acids: CASSLATGYTEAFF.

The rearrangement links TRBV27 to TRBJ1-1; no definite D call. Germline V gives CDR1 MNHEY, CDR2 SMNVEV (reference sequence). There are 14 residues in the CDR3. V lost 1 base and J lost 8, with 14 bases in between. This CDR3 is CASSLYPSAGEAFF. CDR3 sequence (DNA): TGTGCCAGCAGTTTATATCCCTCGGCGGGGGAAGCTTTCTTT.

The chain employs TRBV27 and TRBJ1-1, with a possible D match to TRBD1 (6 bases). CDR1 is MNHEY, CDR2 SMNVEV, per germline (reference sequence). Trimming took off 5 bases at V and 1 base at J, with 8 bases between the two ends. The CDR3 extends over 13 amino acids. The CDR3 coding sequence is TGTGCCAGCAGTCGACAGGAGAACACTGAAGCTTTCTTT. Amino acid sequence: CASSRQENTEAFF.

This rearrangement joins TRBV28 to TRBJ1-2, with D perhaps TRBD1 (6 bases). Germline-derived CDR1 and CDR2 are MDHEN and SYDVKM. Between the trimmed V and J ends, which lost 5 bases and 7 bases, there was a span of 17 bases. CDR3 size: 14 residues. Here the CDR3 DNA reads TGTGCCAGCAGTCAACTCCAGGGGAATAGTGGCTACACCTTC. This gives the protein CASSQLQGNSGYTF.

The chain carries TRBV5-1 and TRBJ2-5; TRBD1 agrees at 8 bases. The CDR3 contains 14 residues. Germline trimming cut 1 base from V and 5 bases from J; bases unmatched to any gene: 4. The germline CDR1 and CDR2 sequences are SGHRS and YFSETQ. CDR3 sequence: CASSLLQGVETQYF. CDR3 sequence (DNA): TGCGCCAGCAGCTTGCTACAGGGGGTTGAGACCCAGTACTTC.

This clone has just one count. DNA of the CDR3: TGCGCCAGCAGCCACACAGCAATAGCGGGGGATGTCTACGAGCAGTACTTC. Amino acid sequence: CASSHTAIAGDVYEQYF. This chain links TRBV4-1 with TRBJ2-7; 9 bases are shared with TRBD2. This CDR3 contains 17 residues. The ends lost 3 bases at V and 3 bases at J; junction bases unmatched: 12. Germline CDR1 and CDR2: MGHRA and YSYEKL.

This chain links TRBV4-3 with TRBJ2-2, with 7 bases that match TRBD1. V shed 1 base, J shed 4 bases, and the junction held 9 bases outside the gene matches. CDR1 and CDR2 (germline): LGHNA, YSLEER. The CDR3 runs to 17 residues. DNA for the CDR3: TGCGCCAGCAGCCAAGGTTGGGGACAGTTTCTCACCGGGGAGCTGTTTTTT. Translation: CASSQGWGQFLTGELFF.

The rearrangement links TRBV2 to TRBJ1-2; D perhaps matches TRBD1 (6 bases). Germline loops: CDR1 SNHLY, CDR2 FYNNEI. The CDR3 loop spans 13 amino acids. V was clipped by 6 bases and J by 1 base, with 9 bases between them. This chain's CDR3 is CASSVQGNYGYTF. Written as DNA, the CDR3 is TGTGCCAGCAGCGTACAGGGTAACTATGGCTACACCTTC.

The chain uses TRBV15 and TRBJ2-7; 12 bases map to TRBD1. Germline CDR1 reads LNHNV; CDR2 reads YYDKDF (reference sequence). V shed 8 bases and J 3 bases; nucleotides not matched to a gene: 8. The CDR3 runs 15 residues. DNA for the CDR3: TGTGCCACCGGGACAGGGGGCCTCCAGGGCTACGAGCAGTACTTC. It yields the protein CATGTGGLQGYEQYF. The whole variable domain, remainder taken from reference TRBV15 and TRBJ2-7, is DAMVIQNPRYQVTQFGKPVTLSCSQTLNHNVMYWYQQKSSQAPKLLFHYYDKDFNNEADTPDNFQSRRPNTSFCFLDIRSPGLGDTAMYLCATGTGGLQGYEQYFGPGTRLTVT.

V usage is TRBV4-3 and J usage is TRBJ2-5; maybe TRBD2 (6 bases). Per the germline V gene, CDR1 is LGHNA and CDR2 is YSLEER. The V end lost 1 base, the J end lost 1 base, and 10 bases lay between the germline ends. This CDR3 has 15 residues. CDR3 region: CASSQVTGVQETQYF. Written as DNA, the CDR3 is TGCGCCAGCAGCCAAGTCACGGGGGTCCAAGAGACCCAGTACTTC.

The chain employs TRBV5-1 and TRBJ2-2, with 11 bases that match TRBD1. Losses at the gene ends were 3 bases for V and 3 bases for J; bases not matched to a gene: 7. The germline V gene has CDR1 SGHRS and CDR2 YFSETQ. The CDR3 extends over 17 amino acids. In DNA, the CDR3 is TGCGCCAGCAGCTCTAAGGGACAGGGGGTACACACCGGGGAGCTGTTTTTT. Amino acids: CASSSKGQGVHTGELFF.

V gene TRBV10-3 combines with J gene TRBJ2-7, with 12 bases matching TRBD1. The CDR3 has 15 residues. Germline loops: CDR1 ENHRY, CDR2 SYGVKD. The trim removed 7 bases at V and 6 bases at J, leaving 10 bases unmatched. The CDR3 DNA sequence: TGTGCCATCACCCCTACAGGGACAGGGGGCTCCGAGCAGTACTTC. This gives the protein CAITPTGTGGSEQYF.

The chain links TRBV19 to TRBJ1-2, with 8 bases lining up with TRBD1. The V and J ends lost 5 bases and 4 bases, in that order; junction bases with no gene match: 6. The germline CDR1 and CDR2 sequences are LNHDA and SQIVND (reference sequence). This CDR3 has 14 residues. The CDR3 DNA sequence: TGTGCCAGTAGTTGGAGGACAGGGCTCTATGGCTACACCTTC. Translating gives CASSWRTGLYGYTF.